The next 29 T cell receptor beta chains were all read from a single sample in a study of OX40 agonist ivuxolimab in advanced cancers. The method was immunoSEQ multiplex PCR; TCRdb's version includes in-frame clones alone and lacks a portion of them. The sample shows some 75,000 clones, nearly 90% of them seen only once. Sequencing used CD4+ or CD8+ T cells sorted from blood, obtained in a trial of the OX40 agonist ivuxolimab. Every receptor here comes from an adult with an advanced solid tumor such as melanoma, head and neck, liver or kidney cancer.

The V gene is TRBV7-9, the J gene TRBJ2-5; no clear D gene. CDR1 is SEHNR, CDR2 FQNEAQ, per germline (reference sequence). This CDR3 comprises 13 residues. Trimming took off 3 bases at V and 3 bases at J, with 8 bases between the two ends. The CDR3: CASSFGGEETQYF. The CDR3 coding sequence is TGTGCCAGCAGCTTTGGTGGGGAAGAGACCCAGTACTTC.

The chain joins TRBV10-3 to TRBJ1-4, with TRBD1 matching over 8 bases. The CDR3 has 14 amino acids. V dropped 2 bases and J dropped 8; count of bases not matched to a gene: 4. Germline CDR1 reads ENHRY; CDR2 reads SYGVKD. CDR3 sequence: CAISEGQGREKLFF. DNA for the CDR3: TGTGCCATCAGTGAGGGACAGGGTCGAGAAAAACTGTTTTTT.

This clone was recorded only once. The chain uses TRBV7-2 and TRBJ2-4; TRBD2 matches at 8 bases. The V gene end was trimmed by 1 base and the J gene end by 6 bases; junction bases not matched to a gene: 2. The CDR3 consists of 14 residues. The germline V gene encodes CDR1 SGHTA and CDR2 FQGNSA. The CDR3 sequence: CASSLDSGVNIQYF. The CDR3 region has the DNA TGTGCCAGCAGCTTAGATAGCGGGGTAAACATTCAGTACTTC.

This chain links TRBV5-5 with TRBJ2-3; 14 nucleotides match TRBD2. This CDR3 is 18 amino acids long. The germline V gene encodes CDR1 SGHKS and CDR2 YYEKEE (reference sequence). The trim removed 4 bases at V and 8 bases at J, leaving 15 bases unmatched. The CDR3 here is CASSEGLAGAVVRATQYF. In DNA, the CDR3 is TGTGCCAGCAGCGAGGGACTAGCGGGAGCTGTCGTCCGAGCTACGCAGTATTTT.

This clone has only a few counts. The chain links TRBV4-1 to TRBJ2-5; 10 nucleotides align to TRBD2. Germline CDR1 and CDR2: MGHRA and YSYEKL. V lost 5 bases to trimming and J lost 5 bases; unmatched junction nucleotides: 8. The CDR3 is made up of 15 amino acids. The DNA of the CDR3 is TGCGCCAGCAGCGGGCTGCCTAGCGGGAGTGAGACCCAGTACTTC. It yields the protein CASSGLPSGSETQYF.

The rearrangement links TRBV30 to TRBJ1-2, with D hard to call. The CDR3 is made up of 15 amino acids. Germline CDR1 and CDR2: GTSNPN and SVGIG (reference sequence). V lost 3 bases, J lost 7 bases, and 21 bases lay in between. CDR3 amino acids: CAWRREDSRASGYTF. The CDR3 nucleotides read TGTGCCTGGAGGCGAGAGGACTCCCGGGCTAGTGGCTACACCTTC.

The gene calls are TRBV9 and TRBJ2-3; D unresolved. This CDR3 comprises 15 residues. Trimming took 3 bases from V and 2 from J, leaving 13 bases between them. Germline CDR1 reads SGDLS; CDR2 reads YYNGEE. The CDR3 nucleotides are TGTGCCAGCAGCGCTGAGTTAGGCTCCACAGATACGCAGTATTTT. This sequence encodes CASSAELGSTDTQYF.

The genes are TRBV5-1 and TRBJ1-6, with 7 bases lining up with TRBD1. The germline V gene has CDR1 SGHRS and CDR2 YFSETQ. This CDR3 has 14 residues. Trimming cost V 4 bases and J 10 bases; bases outside gene matches: 8. The CDR3 nucleotides are TGCGCCAGCAGCGTGAACCAGGGGGAATCACCCCTCCACTTT. It encodes CASSVNQGESPLHF.

This sequence joins TRBV18 and TRBJ2-3; D is unresolved. This CDR3 comprises 13 residues. Looked up from germline, CDR1 is KGHSH and CDR2 is LQKENI. Trimming cost V 2 bases and J 6 bases, with 9 bases left between them. The CDR3 DNA follows: TGTGCCAGCTCACCAAACTTGGCTGATACGCAGTATTTT. Encoded protein: CASSPNLADTQYF.

The chain has TRBV7-2 and TRBJ2-5, with TRBD1 matching over 10 bases. This CDR3 has 16 residues. Germline V gives CDR1 SGHTA, CDR2 FQGNSA. V shed 5 bases, J shed 5 bases, and the junction held 11 bases outside the gene matches. CDR3 sequence (DNA): TGTGCCAGCAGCGTGCACGGGACAGGGGTGGAGGAGACCCAGTACTTC. Its protein is CASSVHGTGVEETQYF.

The gene calls are TRBV18 and TRBJ1-1, with D hard to call. The CDR3 loop spans 13 amino acids. Germline CDR1 and CDR2: KGHSH and LQKENI. The V and J ends lost 8 bases and 2 bases respectively, with 12 bases between them. The CDR3 spells CASLDSFNTEAFF. CDR3 DNA sequence: TGTGCCAGCCTTGACTCTTTTAACACTGAAGCTTTCTTT.

The chain is built from TRBV10-3 and TRBJ2-7; 10 bases are shared with TRBD1. CDR1 and CDR2 (germline): ENHRY, SYGVKD. This CDR3 spans 14 amino acids. The V segment lost 6 bases and the J segment 4 bases; nucleotides outside the gene matches: 6. The CDR3 nucleotides are TGTGCCATCAGCTTAGGACAGGGGGTTTACGAGCAGTACTTC. Its protein product is CAISLGQGVYEQYF.

Turning to this clone: The germline gene is not matched at one end of the junction; a read error may be the cause. This rearrangement joins TRBV7-7 to TRBJ2-1; either TRBD1 or TRBD2 may fit D (6 bases each). The CDR3 has 15 residues. Germline CDR1 and CDR2: SSHAT and FNYEAQ (reference sequence). The CDR3 protein is CASSLAAGRGDEQFF. CDR3 coding DNA: TGTGCTAGCAGCTTAGCGGCAGGCAGGGGAGATGAGCAGTTCTTC.

The rearrangement joins TRBV4-1 to TRBJ2-3, with 10 bases aligning to TRBD2. This CDR3 has 16 residues. The trim removed 4 bases at V and 3 bases at J, leaving 7 bases unmatched. The germline V gene has CDR1 MGHRA and CDR2 YSYEKL. The CDR3, as DNA: TGCGCCAGCAGCCTTTATCCTAGCGGGGGAACAGATACGCAGTATTTT. Its translation is CASSLYPSGGTDTQYF.

The chain recombines TRBV10-1 with TRBJ2-1; 7 bases match TRBD2. After removal of 2 bases from V and 9 bases from J, the junction contained 7 bases not matched to a gene. The CDR3 length is 14 residues. Germline CDR1 reads WNHNN; CDR2 reads SYGVQD (reference sequence). CDR3 DNA: TGCGCCAGCAGTGAGCCGTTCGGGGGGACTGAGCAGTTCTTC. Its protein product is CASSEPFGGTEQFF.

V gene TRBV5-1 combines with J gene TRBJ1-5; D is unclear. Trimming took 4 bases from V and 6 from J, leaving 8 bases between them. The CDR3 spans 12 residues. Looked up from germline, CDR1 is SGHRS and CDR2 is YFSETQ. CDR3 in amino acids: CASSDPGQPQHF. DNA of the CDR3: TGCGCCAGCAGCGATCCGGGTCAGCCCCAGCATTTT.

The gene calls are TRBV7-9 and TRBJ2-7, with D hard to call. CDR1 and CDR2 (germline): SEHNR, FQNEAQ (reference sequence). The CDR3 loop spans 13 amino acids. Trimming took 1 base from V and 6 from J, leaving 10 bases between them. The CDR3 spells CASSLDNKLEQYF. In DNA form, the CDR3 reads TGTGCCAGCAGCTTAGACAATAAGCTCGAGCAGTACTTC. The full variable domain, completed using reference TRBV7-9 and TRBJ2-7, is DTGVSQNPRHKITKRGQNVTFRCDPISEHNRLYWYRQTLGQGPEFLTYFQNEAQLEKSRLLSDRFSAERPKGSFSTLEIQRTEQGDSAMYLCASSLDNKLEQYFGPGTRLTVT.

The chain is built from TRBV6-5 and TRBJ1-2; 7 nucleotides align to TRBD1. Germline loops: CDR1 MNHEY, CDR2 SVGAGI. The CDR3 contains 14 residues. V shed 2 bases and J 2 bases; nucleotides not matched to a gene: 2. CDR3 region: CASSYGRGNYGYTF. The CDR3 nucleotides are TGTGCCAGCAGTTACGGCAGGGGGAACTATGGCTACACCTTC.

The chain links TRBV6-4 to TRBJ1-2; D gene ambiguous. CDR3 length equals 12 residues. The germline V gene encodes CDR1 MRHNA and CDR2 SNTAGT. The V end was cut by 2 bases, the J end by 8 bases, with 9 bases between. CDR3 amino acids: CASSDGLGGYTF. CDR3 in DNA: TGTGCCAGCAGTGACGGGTTGGGGGGCTACACCTTC.

This clone came up once. This chain connects TRBV12-5 to TRBJ2-3, with D tentatively TRBD1 or TRBD2 (5 bases each). V gave up 1 base and J gave up 1 base, with 9 bases separating them. The CDR3 runs to 15 residues. Germline CDR1 LGHNT, CDR2 FRNRAP. The CDR3 region has the DNA TGTGCTAGTGGTTTGGAAGGGACCCGCACAGATACGCAGTATTTT. This translates into CASGLEGTRTDTQYF.

The chain couples TRBV6-1 to TRBJ2-1; 10 bases map to TRBD2. This CDR3 spans 16 amino acids. V lost 3 bases to trimming and J lost 4 bases; unmatched junction nucleotides: 6. Germline assignment: CDR1 MNHNS and CDR2 SASEGT. Here the CDR3 reads CASSDYGTSVYNEQFF. CDR3 bases: TGTGCCAGCAGTGATTATGGGACTAGCGTTTACAATGAGCAGTTCTTC.

This chain joins TRBV14 and TRBJ2-5; D assignment may be TRBD1 or TRBD2 (5 bases each). CDR1 is SGHDN, CDR2 FVKESK, per germline. This CDR3 contains 15 residues. The V end was cut by 3 bases, the J end by 3 bases, with 14 bases between. CDR3 DNA sequence: TGTGCCAGCAGCCATTTCGGGGCAGTGGAAGAGACCCAGTACTTC. It specifies CASSHFGAVEETQYF.

V and J are TRBV27 and TRBJ2-3; D may be TRBD2 (7 bases). The V end was cut by 0 bases, the J end by 2 bases, with 27 bases between. There are 21 residues in the CDR3. Germline V gene sequence: CDR1 MNHEY, CDR2 SMNVEV (reference sequence). CDR3 protein: CASSLSARLRGLRYYTDTQYF. The CDR3 DNA reads as TGTGCCAGCAGTTTATCCGCCAGGTTGCGGGGGCTACGCTACTACACAGATACGCAGTATTTT.

This clone occurred a few times. V gene TRBV29-1 combines with J gene TRBJ1-5; maybe TRBD1 (6 bases). CDR3 length: 12 amino acids. CDR1 is SQVTM and CDR2 is ANQGSEA in the germline V gene. V was shortened by 4 bases and J by 9 bases, with 13 bases between the two germline ends. The CDR3 DNA reads as TGCAGCGTTGCACACCCCAGGGGGCCCCAGCATTTT. Translation: CSVAHPRGPQHF. Variable domain in full (rest from reference TRBV29-1 and TRBJ1-5): SAVISQKPSRDICQRGTSLTIQCQVDSQVTMMFWYRQQPGQSLTLIATANQGSEATYESGFVIDKFPISRPNLTFSTLTVSNMSPEDSSIYLCSVAHPRGPQHFGDGTRLSIL.

The chain employs TRBV27 and TRBJ2-2, with a possible D match to TRBD1 (5 bases). From germline, CDR1 is MNHEY and CDR2 SMNVEV (reference sequence). V was pared by 3 bases and J by 1 base, with 12 bases between. The CDR3 contains 16 residues. The CDR3 region is CASSFGRVENTGELFF. CDR3 coding DNA: TGTGCCAGCAGTTTCGGCAGGGTAGAGAACACCGGGGAGCTGTTTTTT.

J is TRBJ2-7 and V is TRBV20-1; D gene ambiguous. Germline CDR1 and CDR2: DFQATT and SNEGSKA (reference sequence). V was clipped by 0 bases and J by 4 bases, with 4 bases between them. The CDR3 has 11 residues. In nucleotides, the CDR3 is TGCAGTGCTAGAGAGGAATACGAGCAGTACTTC. Its translation is CSAREEYEQYF.

This clone was recorded only once. The CDR3 DNA is TGTGCCAGCAGCTTAGGCCCGGGACTCAGCTCCTACAATGAGCAGTTCTTC. This encodes CASSLGPGLSSYNEQFF. The gene calls are TRBV11-2 and TRBJ2-1; tentative D call: TRBD2 (6 bases). Germline V CDR1 and CDR2: SGHAT, FQNNGV. V was clipped by 1 base and J by 0 bases, with 13 bases between them. There are 17 residues in the CDR3.

The genes are TRBV7-2 and TRBJ1-2, with 7 bases that match TRBD1. The CDR3 has 12 residues. J gave up 6 bases and V 5 bases, and 3 bases lay outside the gene matches. CDR1 is SGHTA and CDR2 is FQGNSA in the germline V gene. CDR3 sequence reads: CASSGTDHGYTF. The CDR3 DNA reads TGTGCCAGCAGCGGGACAGACCATGGCTACACCTTC.

The gene calls are TRBV5-1 and TRBJ1-5; no clear D. Germline V gene sequence: CDR1 SGHRS, CDR2 YFSETQ. The CDR3 extends over 15 amino acids. Trimming shortened V by 0 bases and J by 0 bases, and 7 bases separated the two germline ends. The CDR3 protein is CASSLAGDSNQPQHF. For the CDR3, the DNA is TGCGCCAGCAGCTTGGCCGGAGATAGCAATCAGCCCCAGCATTTT. Variable domain in full (rest from reference TRBV5-1 and TRBJ1-5): KAGVTQTPRYLIKTRGQQVTLSCSPISGHRSVSWYQQTPGQGLQFLFEYFSETQRNKGNFPGRFSGRQFSNSRSEMNVSTLELGDSALYLCASSLAGDSNQPQHFGDGTRLSIL.